The clone carrying this T cell receptor (beta chain) was counted many times. The antigen remains undetermined. The data originate from a study of T cells in Graves' hyperthyroidism and ophthalmopathy. Study outcomes and limitations: In the analysis, a 13 V-J model separated ophthalmopathy from stable hyperthyroidism. Ophthalmopathy onset followed model prediction by a median roughly 6.5 months.

The CDR3 is 16 amino acids. From germline, CDR1 is SGHAT and CDR2 FQDESV (reference sequence). The ends lost 1 base at V and 4 bases at J; junction bases unmatched: 7. RNA transcripts provided the source from which TCR beta CDR3 regions were amplified. HTBI primers were employed in a first-round RT-PCR of the TCR CDR3. TCRdb independently ran MiXCR on the multiplex PCR reads; one entry per CDR3 protein. The sample lists more than 100,000 distinct CDR3 sequences; 40% to 50% were seen once. Diagnostic assessment was based on clinical symptoms, serum thyroxine and TRAb, thyroid ultrasound and orbital computed tomography.

This TCR was recovered from a man aged 40-49 years with Graves' hyperthyroidism. The sequenced material came from blood. The rearrangement uses TRBV11-1 and TRBJ2-1; 7 bases are a match to TRBD1. CDR3 region: CASSLGTWDSYNEQFF. For the CDR3, the DNA is TGTGCCAGCAGCTTAGGAACTTGGGACAGTTACAATGAGCAGTTCTTC.